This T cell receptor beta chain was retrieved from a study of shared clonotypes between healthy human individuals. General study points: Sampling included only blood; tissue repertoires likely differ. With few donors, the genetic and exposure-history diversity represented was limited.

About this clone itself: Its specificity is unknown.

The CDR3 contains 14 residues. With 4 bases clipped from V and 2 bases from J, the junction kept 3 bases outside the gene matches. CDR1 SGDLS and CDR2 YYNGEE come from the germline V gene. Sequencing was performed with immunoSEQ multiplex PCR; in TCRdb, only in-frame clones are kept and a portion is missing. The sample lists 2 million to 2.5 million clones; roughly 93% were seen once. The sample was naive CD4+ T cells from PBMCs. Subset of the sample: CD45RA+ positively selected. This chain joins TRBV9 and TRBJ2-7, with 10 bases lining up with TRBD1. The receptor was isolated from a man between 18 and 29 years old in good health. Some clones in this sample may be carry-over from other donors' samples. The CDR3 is CASSRDRGTYEQYF. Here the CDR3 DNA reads TGTGCCAGCAGCCGGGACAGGGGCACCTACGAGCAGTACTTC.